Listed below are T cell receptor beta chains from one sample, sequenced in a study of cytomegalovirus exposure and HLA in healthy donors. Repertoires were generated with immunoSEQ multiplex PCR, while TCRdb's copy carries only in-frame clones and drops some. There are 100,000 to 150,000 clones in the sample; 81% occur only once, and 5.5% to 7% lies in the top ten. The specimen was PBMCs. These TCRs come from a woman aged 35 to 49 in good health and CMV-seropositive. Each CDR3 is given with its conserved first and last residue. Fields, in order: J gene, D gene, CDR3 length, clone size, V gene, CDR3 DNA, CDR3 protein. D genes are given only for firm matches. Clone size is shown for a subset of rows, as once, few, many or a class of expanded clone.

TRBJ1-1 | NA | 16 | NA | TRBV5-1 | TGCGCCAGCAGCTTGGCCGGGGGGACCGCTAGTGCTGAAGCTTTCTTT | CASSLAGGTASAEAFF
TRBJ2-5 | TRBD2 | 18 | once | TRBV27 | TGTGCCAGCAGTTTATATGGTTTGGCGGGAGGGGCCCAAGAGACCCAGTACTTC | CASSLYGLAGGAQETQYF
TRBJ1-1 | TRBD1 | 14 | NA | TRBV4-1 | TGCGCCAGCAGCCAGGGGGACAGGGGAACTGAGGCTTTCTTT | CASSQGDRGTEAFF
TRBJ1-1 | NA | 17 | NA | TRBV30 | TGTGCCTCGACCAACGGATCGGGAGGGGCCCTGAACACTGAAGCTTTCTTT | CASTNGSGGALNTEAFF
TRBJ1-5 | NA | 15 | NA | TRBV6-6 | TGTGCCAGCAGCCCCGTGGGCCTCGCAGGACAGCCCCAGCATTTT | CASSPVGLAGQPQHF
TRBJ1-5 | NA | 14 | NA | TRBV19 | TGTGCCAGTAGTATATTCGGCAGGGGACAGCCCCAGCATTTT | CASSIFGRGQPQHF
TRBJ1-2 | TRBD1 | 17 | NA | TRBV4-1 | TGCGCCAGCAGCCAAGTTTTAGGACAGGGGGGAGAATATGGCTACACCTTC | CASSQVLGQGGEYGYTF
TRBJ1-1 | TRBD1 | 12 | NA | TRBV6-1 | TGTGCCAGCAGTCCTACAGGGGGCAGGGCTTTCTTT | CASSPTGGRAFF
TRBJ2-1 | TRBD2 | 17 | NA | TRBV5-4 | TGTGCCAGCAGCCCGGGAGGAAGCGGGGGGGGATACAATGAGCAGTTCTTC | CASSPGGSGGGYNEQFF
TRBJ1-2 | NA | 15 | few | TRBV19 | TGTGCCAGCCTCCTAAACAGGGCCGGTGCCTATGGCTACACCTTC | CASLLNRAGAYGYTF
TRBJ1-3 | NA | 16 | NA | TRBV4-1 | TGCGCCAGCAGCCAGAGGACATACTCGTCTGGAAACACCATATATTTT | CASSQRTYSSGNTIYF
TRBJ1-2 | NA | 16 | NA | TRBV5-6 | TGTGCCAGCAGCTTGTTAGGCGGACAAGGAAACTATGGCTACACCTTC | CASSLLGGQGNYGYTF
TRBJ1-1 | TRBD1 | 13 | once | TRBV29-1 | TGCAGCGTGTCAGGACAGGGAGAGACTGAAGCTTTCTTT | CSVSGQGETEAFF
TRBJ1-1 | NA | 15 | NA | TRBV5-1 | TGCGCCAGCAGCCGCGAGGTGTCGGGGACTGGGCGGGCTTTCTTT | CASSREVSGTGRAFF
TRBJ1-6 | NA | 14 | NA | TRBV7-9 | TGTGCCAGCAGCCGCCCGGGGAGGAATTCACCCCTCCACTTT | CASSRPGRNSPLHF
TRBJ1-5 | NA | 15 | NA | TRBV5-1 | TGCGCCAGCAGCTTGGGCGCGGCTAGCAATCAGCCCCAGCATTTT | CASSLGAASNQPQHF
TRBJ2-5 | NA | 14 | NA | TRBV15 | TGTGCCACCAGCACCACGGACTCGCGCGAGACCCAGTACTTC | CATSTTDSRETQYF
TRBJ2-5 | TRBD2 | 15 | NA | TRBV4-1 | TGCGCCAGCAGCCCACTAGCGGGGCTCTGGGAGACCCAGTACTTC | CASSPLAGLWETQYF
TRBJ2-1 | TRBD2 | 16 | NA | TRBV5-1 | TGCGCCAGCAGCTTGGTGGTTAGCGGGGGTTACAATGAGCAGTTCTTC | CASSLVVSGGYNEQFF
TRBJ2-3 | TRBD1 | 18 | NA | TRBV5-1 | TGCGCCAGCAGCCCAACGACAGGGGCAATTTCTAGCACAGATACGCAGTATTTT | CASSPTTGAISSTDTQYF
TRBJ1-3 | NA | 16 | NA | TRBV9 | TGTGCCAGCAGCGTCGGAATACAGGGAACTGGAAACACCATATATTTT | CASSVGIQGTGNTIYF
TRBJ1-4 | TRBD1 | 18 | NA | TRBV7-9 | TGTGCCAGCAGCCTAGGGACAGGGGCGACCTCAACTAATGAAAAACTGTTTTTT | CASSLGTGATSTNEKLFF
TRBJ1-3 | NA | 15 | NA | TRBV29-1 | TGCAGCGTTGAGTCCACGGGGGTCTCTGGAAACACCATATATTTT | CSVESTGVSGNTIYF
TRBJ1-1 | NA | 15 | NA | TRBV27 | TGTGCCAGCAGTCGGGGGGAGTATATCAACACTGAAGCTTTCTTT | CASSRGEYINTEAFF
TRBJ2-2 | NA | 15 | NA | TRBV9 | TGTGCCAGCGGACTGGACGCTATTAGACCCGGGGAGCTGTTTTTT | CASGLDAIRPGELFF
TRBJ1-2 | NA | 13 | NA | TRBV7-9 | TGTGCCAGCAGCCGACAGTCTAACTATGGCTACACCTTC | CASSRQSNYGYTF
TRBJ2-7 | TRBD1 | 12 | NA | TRBV28 | TGTGCCACCTCAGACAGGGTCTACGAGCAGTACTTC | CATSDRVYEQYF
TRBJ1-6 | TRBD1 | 14 | NA | TRBV7-9 | TGTGCCAGCAGTTCCGGGACAGATAATTCACCCCTCCACTTT | CASSSGTDNSPLHF
TRBJ1-2 | NA | 14 | NA | TRBV28 | TGTGCCAGCAGTTTAGTATACCAGGCCAATGGCTACACCTTC | CASSLVYQANGYTF
TRBJ2-1 | NA | 16 | NA | TRBV9 | TGTGCCAGCAGCACCCGGGGTAGCGGTACTTACAATGAGCAGTTCTTC | CASSTRGSGTYNEQFF
TRBJ2-2 | NA | 13 | NA | TRBV5-1 | TGCGCCAGCGGCGGGGCGGACACCGGGGAGCTGTTTTTT | CASGGADTGELFF
TRBJ2-1 | TRBD1 | 11 | few | TRBV29-1 | TGCAGCGTTAGGACAGGTGGTGAGCAGTTCTTC | CSVRTGGEQFF
TRBJ2-5 | NA | 12 | NA | TRBV5-6 | TGTGCCAGCAGCTACAGGTTAGAGACCCAGTACTTC | CASSYRLETQYF
TRBJ2-5 | NA | 18 | NA | TRBV7-2 | TGTGCCAGCAGCTTAGCAGCCCAAACAGGGTTGGCGCGGGAGACCCAGTACTTC | CASSLAAQTGLARETQYF
TRBJ2-7 | NA | 14 | NA | TRBV6-5 | TGTGCCAGCAGCCAAACGAGAGGGAGCTACGAGCAGTACTTC | CASSQTRGSYEQYF
TRBJ2-7 | TRBD1 | 16 | NA | TRBV2 | TGTGCCAGCAATCGACCCGGGACAGGCCTTGCCTACGAGCAGTACTTC | CASNRPGTGLAYEQYF
TRBJ2-7 | TRBD2 | 15 | NA | TRBV5-1 | TGCGCCAGCAGCATTACTAGCGGGGGCAGCTACGAGCAGTACTTC | CASSITSGGSYEQYF
TRBJ1-2 | TRBD1 | 15 | NA | TRBV9 | TGTGCCAGCAAGGGACAGGGGGGAGCTAACTATGGCTACACCTTC | CASKGQGGANYGYTF
TRBJ1-2 | NA | 15 | NA | TRBV10-3 | TGTGCCATCAGTGAGTCGACGGGGACTAACTATGGCTACACCTTC | CAISESTGTNYGYTF
TRBJ2-5 | TRBD2 | 14 | NA | TRBV6-5 | TGTGCCAGCAGTAGTAGCGGGGGGGCCGAGACCCAGTACTTC | CASSSSGGAETQYF
TRBJ2-6 | NA | 15 | once | TRBV5-4 | TGTGCCAGCAGTCCCTCAGGGCCTGGGGCCAACGTCCTGACTTTC | CASSPSGPGANVLTF
TRBJ2-7 | TRBD1 | 13 | NA | TRBV6-5 | TGTGCCAGCAGGGTACCGACAGGGAGCGAGCAGTACTTC | CASRVPTGSEQYF
TRBJ2-2 | TRBD1 | 16 | NA | TRBV6-1 | TGTGCCAGCAGTGAATCTGGACAGGTGATCACCGGGGAGCTGTTTTTT | CASSESGQVITGELFF
TRBJ2-2 | TRBD1 | 13 | few | TRBV7-6 | TGTGCCAGCAGCGGGACAGGGTTCGGGGAGCTGTTTTTT | CASSGTGFGELFF
TRBJ2-1 | TRBD2 | 13 | NA | TRBV2 | TGTGCCAGCAGTGAAGTCGAGCGGGGGAATAAGTTCTTC | CASSEVERGNKFF
TRBJ1-2 | TRBD1 | 16 | NA | TRBV18 | TGTGCCAGCTCCTTCAGAACAATGACAGGGAACTATGGCTACACCTTC | CASSFRTMTGNYGYTF
TRBJ1-4 | TRBD1 | 14 | once | TRBV6-6 | TGTGCCAGCAGTTCCAGGGGGCTTAATGAAAAACTGTTTTTT | CASSSRGLNEKLFF
TRBJ2-5 | TRBD2 | 18 | NA | TRBV5-1 | TGCGCCAGCAGCTCCGGGACTAGCGGGGCCCCCACGGAGGAGACCCAGTACTTC | CASSSGTSGAPTEETQYF
TRBJ1-4 | NA | 14 | once | TRBV29-1 | TGCAGCGTTTGGACGGGAACAACTAATGAAAAACTGTTTTTT | CSVWTGTTNEKLFF
TRBJ2-3 | NA | 15 | NA | TRBV27 | TGTGCCAGCAGTTTGACTATTGTGAGCACAGATACGCAGTATTTT | CASSLTIVSTDTQYF
TRBJ2-5 | TRBD1 | 15 | few | TRBV7-6 | TGTGCCAGCAGCCCGCGACAGGGTGCGAGGGAGACCCAGTACTTC | CASSPRQGARETQYF
TRBJ2-7 | TRBD1 | 16 | NA | TRBV19 | TGTGCCAGTAGTATTACGGGACAGGGGGCTCGGTACGAGCAGTACTTC | CASSITGQGARYEQYF
TRBJ2-3 | NA | 17 | NA | TRBV1 | TGCACCAGCAGCCTCGGGGGGCGACCCTCTAGCACAGATACGCAGTATTTT | CTSSLGGRPSSTDTQYF
TRBJ2-7 | NA | 13 | NA | TRBV5-1 | TGCGCCAGCAGCTTTGGGGCAGCCTACGAGCAGTACTTC | CASSFGAAYEQYF
TRBJ1-2 | NA | 16 | NA | TRBV5-1 | TGCGCCAGCAACTTGTCAACAGGTTCCATTAACTATGGCTACACCTTC | CASNLSTGSINYGYTF
TRBJ1-5 | TRBD1 | 17 | NA | TRBV7-2 | TGTGCCAGCAGCCCAAGTATGACAGGGGGCTTCAATCAGCCCCAGCATTTT | CASSPSMTGGFNQPQHF
TRBJ2-1 | TRBD1 | 15 | NA | TRBV19 | TGTGCCAGTAGTATAAGAGCGCAGGGGGCGGGTGAGCAGTTCTTC | CASSIRAQGAGEQFF
TRBJ2-5 | TRBD1 | 13 | NA | TRBV27 | TGTGCCAGCAGTTCAAACCAGGGGGCGCTGGAGTACTTC | CASSSNQGALEYF
TRBJ2-7 | NA | 15 | NA | TRBV2 | TGTGCCAGCAGTGATGGAGGGACAGCGGACTACGAGCAGTACTTC | CASSDGGTADYEQYF